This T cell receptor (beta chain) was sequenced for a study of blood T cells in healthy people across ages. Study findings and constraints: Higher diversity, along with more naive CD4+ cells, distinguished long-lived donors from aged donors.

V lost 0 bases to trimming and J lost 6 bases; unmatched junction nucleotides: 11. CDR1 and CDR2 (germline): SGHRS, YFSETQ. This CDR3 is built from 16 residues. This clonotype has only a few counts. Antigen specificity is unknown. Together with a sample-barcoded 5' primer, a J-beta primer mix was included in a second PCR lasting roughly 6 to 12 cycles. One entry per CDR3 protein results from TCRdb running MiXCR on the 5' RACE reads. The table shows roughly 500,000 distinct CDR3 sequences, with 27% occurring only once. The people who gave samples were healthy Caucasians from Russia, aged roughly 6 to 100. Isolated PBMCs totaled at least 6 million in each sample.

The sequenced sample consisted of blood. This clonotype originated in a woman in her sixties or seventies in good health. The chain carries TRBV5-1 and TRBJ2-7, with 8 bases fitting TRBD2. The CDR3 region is CASSLGPGAGGLEQYF. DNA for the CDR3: TGCGCCAGCAGCTTGGGACCCGGGGCGGGGGGTCTCGAGCAGTACTTC. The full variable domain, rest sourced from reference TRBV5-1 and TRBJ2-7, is KAGVTQTPRYLIKTRGQQVTLSCSPISGHRSVSWYQQTPGQGLQFLFEYFSETQRNKGNFPGRFSGRQFSNSRSEMNVSTLELGDSALYLCASSLGPGAGGLEQYFGPGTRLTVT.